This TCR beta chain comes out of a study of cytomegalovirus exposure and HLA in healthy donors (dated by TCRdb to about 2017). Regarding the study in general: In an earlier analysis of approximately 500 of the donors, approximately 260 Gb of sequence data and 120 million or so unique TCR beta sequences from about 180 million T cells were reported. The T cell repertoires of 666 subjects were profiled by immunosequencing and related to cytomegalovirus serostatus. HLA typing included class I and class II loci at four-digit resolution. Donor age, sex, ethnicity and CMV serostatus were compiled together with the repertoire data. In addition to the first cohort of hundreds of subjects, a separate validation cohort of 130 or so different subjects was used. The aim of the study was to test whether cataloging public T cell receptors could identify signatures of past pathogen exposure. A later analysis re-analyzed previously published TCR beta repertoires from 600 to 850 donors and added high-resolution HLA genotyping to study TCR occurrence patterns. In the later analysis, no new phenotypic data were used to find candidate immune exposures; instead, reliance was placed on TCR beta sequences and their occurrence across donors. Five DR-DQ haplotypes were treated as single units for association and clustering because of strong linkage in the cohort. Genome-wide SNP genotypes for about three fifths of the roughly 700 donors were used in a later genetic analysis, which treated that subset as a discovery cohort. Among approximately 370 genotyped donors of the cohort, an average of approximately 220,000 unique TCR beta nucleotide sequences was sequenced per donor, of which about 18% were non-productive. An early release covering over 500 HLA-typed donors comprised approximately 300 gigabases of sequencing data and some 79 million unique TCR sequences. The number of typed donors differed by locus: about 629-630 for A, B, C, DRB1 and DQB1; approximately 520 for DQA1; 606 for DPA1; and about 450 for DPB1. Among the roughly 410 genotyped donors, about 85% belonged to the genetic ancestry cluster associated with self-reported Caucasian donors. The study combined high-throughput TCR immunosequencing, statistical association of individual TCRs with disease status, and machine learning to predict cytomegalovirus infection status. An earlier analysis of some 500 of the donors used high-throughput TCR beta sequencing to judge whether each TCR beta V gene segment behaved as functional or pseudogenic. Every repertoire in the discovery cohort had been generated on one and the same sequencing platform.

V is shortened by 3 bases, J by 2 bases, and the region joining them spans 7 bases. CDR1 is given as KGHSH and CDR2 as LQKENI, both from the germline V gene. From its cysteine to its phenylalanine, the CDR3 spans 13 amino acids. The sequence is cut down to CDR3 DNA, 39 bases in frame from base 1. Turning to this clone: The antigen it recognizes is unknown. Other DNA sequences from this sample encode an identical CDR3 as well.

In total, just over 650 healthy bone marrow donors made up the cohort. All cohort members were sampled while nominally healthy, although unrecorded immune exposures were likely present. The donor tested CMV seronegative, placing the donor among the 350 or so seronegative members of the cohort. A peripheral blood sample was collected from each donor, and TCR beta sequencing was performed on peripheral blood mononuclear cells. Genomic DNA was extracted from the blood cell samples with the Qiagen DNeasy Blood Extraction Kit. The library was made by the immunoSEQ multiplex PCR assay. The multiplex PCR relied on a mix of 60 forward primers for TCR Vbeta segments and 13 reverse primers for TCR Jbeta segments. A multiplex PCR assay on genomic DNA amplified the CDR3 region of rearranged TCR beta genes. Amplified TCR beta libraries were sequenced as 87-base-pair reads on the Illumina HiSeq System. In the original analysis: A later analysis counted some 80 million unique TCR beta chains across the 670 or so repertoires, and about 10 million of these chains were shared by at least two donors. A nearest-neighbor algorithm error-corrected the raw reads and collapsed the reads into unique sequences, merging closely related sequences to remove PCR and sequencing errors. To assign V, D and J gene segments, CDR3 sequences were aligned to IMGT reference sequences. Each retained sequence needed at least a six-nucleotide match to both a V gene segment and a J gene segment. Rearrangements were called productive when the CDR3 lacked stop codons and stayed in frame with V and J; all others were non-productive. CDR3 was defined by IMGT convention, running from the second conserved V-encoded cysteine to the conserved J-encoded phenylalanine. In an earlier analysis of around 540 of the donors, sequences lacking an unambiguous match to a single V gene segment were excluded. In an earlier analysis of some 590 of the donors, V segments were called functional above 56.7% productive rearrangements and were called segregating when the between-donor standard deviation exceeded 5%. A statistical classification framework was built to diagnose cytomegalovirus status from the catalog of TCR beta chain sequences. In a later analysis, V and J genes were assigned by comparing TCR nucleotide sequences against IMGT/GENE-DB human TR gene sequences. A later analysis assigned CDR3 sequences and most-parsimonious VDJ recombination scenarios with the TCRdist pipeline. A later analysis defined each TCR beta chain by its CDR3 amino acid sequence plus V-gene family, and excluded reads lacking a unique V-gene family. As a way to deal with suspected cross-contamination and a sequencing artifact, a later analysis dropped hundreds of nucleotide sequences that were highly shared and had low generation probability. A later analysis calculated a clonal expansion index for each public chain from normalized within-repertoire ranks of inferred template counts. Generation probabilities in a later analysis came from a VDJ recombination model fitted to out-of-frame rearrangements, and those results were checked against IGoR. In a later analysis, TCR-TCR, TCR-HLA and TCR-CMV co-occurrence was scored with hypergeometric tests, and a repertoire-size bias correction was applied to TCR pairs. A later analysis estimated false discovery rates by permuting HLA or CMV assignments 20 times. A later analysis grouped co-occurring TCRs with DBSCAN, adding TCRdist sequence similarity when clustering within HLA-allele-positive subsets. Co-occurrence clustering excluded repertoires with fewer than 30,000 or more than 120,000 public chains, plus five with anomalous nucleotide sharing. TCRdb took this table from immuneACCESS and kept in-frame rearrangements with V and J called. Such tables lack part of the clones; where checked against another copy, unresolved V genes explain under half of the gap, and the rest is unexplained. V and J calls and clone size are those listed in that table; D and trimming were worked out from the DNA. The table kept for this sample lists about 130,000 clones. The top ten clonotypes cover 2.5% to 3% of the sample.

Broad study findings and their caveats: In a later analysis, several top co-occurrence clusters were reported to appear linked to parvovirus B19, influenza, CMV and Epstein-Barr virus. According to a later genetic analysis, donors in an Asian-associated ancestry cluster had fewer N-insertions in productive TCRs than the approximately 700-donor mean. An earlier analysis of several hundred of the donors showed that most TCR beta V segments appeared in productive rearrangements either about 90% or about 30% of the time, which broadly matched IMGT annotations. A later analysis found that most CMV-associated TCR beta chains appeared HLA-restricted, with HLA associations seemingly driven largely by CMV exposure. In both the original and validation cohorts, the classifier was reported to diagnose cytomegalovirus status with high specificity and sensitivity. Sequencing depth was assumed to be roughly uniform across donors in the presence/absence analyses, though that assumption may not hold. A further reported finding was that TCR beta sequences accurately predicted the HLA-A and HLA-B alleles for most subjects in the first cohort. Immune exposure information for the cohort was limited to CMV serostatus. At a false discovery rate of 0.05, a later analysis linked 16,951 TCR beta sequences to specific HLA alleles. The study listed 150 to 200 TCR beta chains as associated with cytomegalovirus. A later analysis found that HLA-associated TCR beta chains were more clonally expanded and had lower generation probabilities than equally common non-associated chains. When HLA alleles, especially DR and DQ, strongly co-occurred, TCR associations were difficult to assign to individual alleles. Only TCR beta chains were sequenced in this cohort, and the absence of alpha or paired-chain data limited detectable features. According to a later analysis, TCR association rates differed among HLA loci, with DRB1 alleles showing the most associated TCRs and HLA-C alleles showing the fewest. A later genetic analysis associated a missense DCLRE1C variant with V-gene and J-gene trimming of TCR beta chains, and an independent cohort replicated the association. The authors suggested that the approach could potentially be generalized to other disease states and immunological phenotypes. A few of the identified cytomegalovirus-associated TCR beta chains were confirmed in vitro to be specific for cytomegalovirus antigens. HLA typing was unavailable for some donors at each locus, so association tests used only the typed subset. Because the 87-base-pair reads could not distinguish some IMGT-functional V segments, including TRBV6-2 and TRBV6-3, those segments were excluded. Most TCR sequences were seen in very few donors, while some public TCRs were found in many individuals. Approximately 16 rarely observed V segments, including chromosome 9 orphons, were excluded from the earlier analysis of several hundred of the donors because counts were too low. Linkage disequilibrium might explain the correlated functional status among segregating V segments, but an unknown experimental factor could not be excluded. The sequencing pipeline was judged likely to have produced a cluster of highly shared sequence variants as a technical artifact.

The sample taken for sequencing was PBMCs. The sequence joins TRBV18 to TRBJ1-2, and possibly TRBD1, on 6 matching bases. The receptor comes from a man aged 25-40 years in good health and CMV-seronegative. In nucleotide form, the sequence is TGTGCCAGCTCACCGGACAGCAACTATGGCTACACCTTC. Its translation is CASSPDSNYGYTF. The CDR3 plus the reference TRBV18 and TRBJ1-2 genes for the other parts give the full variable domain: NAGVMQNPRHLVRRRGQEARLRCSPMKGHSHVYWYRQLPEEGLKFMVYLQKENIIDESGMPKERFSAEFPKEGPSILRIQQVVRGDSAAYFCASSPDSNYGYTFGSGTRLTVV.